This record looks at one TCR delta chain sequence and its context. A single base is all that separates this from a far larger clone, so a read error is likely. CDR3 length: 22 amino acids. Germline loops: CDR1 TSWWSYY, CDR2 QGS. The sample is drawn from a study of gammadelta T cells in human blood. TCRdb re-called the RT-PCR reads via CATT. The sample lists around 310 delta-chain clones, about 41% occurring once. Sequencing input: non-Vgamma9Vdelta2 gamma-delta T cells from cord blood. V gene TRDV1 combines with J gene TRDJ1; 13 nucleotides align to TRDD3. The receptor comes from a newborn. In DNA form, the CDR3 reads TGTGCTCGTGGGAACGCGGCCTTCCTACGGTGTACTGGGGGATACGCAGCCGATAAACTCATCTTT. This codes for CARGNAAFLRCTGGYAADKLIF.